Listed below are T cell receptor beta chains from one sample, sequenced in a study of blood T cell repertoires in COVID-19. This table comes from immunoSEQ multiplex PCR, and its TCRdb copy is limited to in-frame clones, with some not included. The sample contains some 370,000 clones, roughly nine tenths of which appear only once. The sequencing input was peripheral blood. These receptors all stem from a man aged 40-49 years with acute or convalescent COVID-19. Both conserved end residues are part of each CDR3. D genes are given only for firm matches. Size tells how often a clone was seen (once, few, many) or the class of an expanded clone, and some rows leave it out.

J: TRBJ1-5
length: 16
D: TRBD1
V: TRBV6-6
size: NA
DNA: TGTGCCAGCAGTTACGGGACAGGGGGTAGCAATCAGCCCCAGCATTTT
CDR3: CASSYGTGGSNQPQHF

J: TRBJ2-3
length: 18
D: TRBD1
V: TRBV28
size: NA
DNA: TGTGCCAGCAGTTCTCCGGGACAGGGAATTTTCAAGACAGATACGCAGTATTTT
CDR3: CASSSPGQGIFKTDTQYF

J: TRBJ1-5
length: 15
D: NA
V: TRBV18
size: NA
DNA: TGTGCCAGCTCATCCGGTGAGAGGAGCAATCAGCCCCAGCATTTT
CDR3: CASSSGERSNQPQHF

J: TRBJ2-2
length: 17
D: NA
V: TRBV25-1
size: NA
DNA: TGTGCCAGCAGTAAATCAGGGGCCAAAACGAACACCGGGGAGCTGTTTTTT
CDR3: CASSKSGAKTNTGELFF

J: TRBJ2-7
length: 15
D: NA
V: TRBV6-1
size: NA
DNA: TGTGCCAGCAGTGAATCCCTCGGGTCTACGGGCGAGCAGTACTTC
CDR3: CASSESLGSTGEQYF

J: TRBJ1-4
length: 12
D: TRBD1
V: TRBV28
size: NA
DNA: TGTGCCAGCAGTAGAGACAGGGAAGGACTGTTTTTT
CDR3: CASSRDREGLFF

J: TRBJ2-2
length: 13
D: TRBD1
V: TRBV18
size: NA
DNA: TGTGCCAGCTCAAGGACAGGGCCCGGGGAGCTGTTTTTT
CDR3: CASSRTGPGELFF

J: TRBJ2-1
length: 16
D: NA
V: TRBV3-1/TRBV3-2
size: NA
DNA: TGTGCCAGCAGCCAATCTTTCTCAGGGTGGTACAATGAGCAGTTCTTC
CDR3: CASSQSFSGWYNEQFF

J: TRBJ2-7
length: 15
D: NA
V: TRBV4-3
size: NA
DNA: TGCGCCAGCAGCCAAGTTGTGGGGGCAGAGGGCGAGCAGTACTTC
CDR3: CASSQVVGAEGEQYF

J: TRBJ1-5
length: 14
D: NA
V: TRBV9
size: NA
DNA: TGTGCCAGCAGCGTAGGAGGGCTGAATCAGCCCCAGCATTTT
CDR3: CASSVGGLNQPQHF

J: TRBJ1-6
length: 15
D: TRBD1
V: TRBV5-1
size: NA
DNA: TGCGCCAGCAGCTTGTTGACAGGGGGTAATTCACCCCTCCACTTT
CDR3: CASSLLTGGNSPLHF

J: TRBJ2-3
length: 19
D: TRBD2
V: TRBV19
size: NA
DNA: TGTGCCAGTAGACAAACGGCACTAGCGGGAGGCCTAAGCACAGATACGCAGTATTTT
CDR3: CASRQTALAGGLSTDTQYF

J: TRBJ1-3
length: 15
D: NA
V: TRBV11-2
size: many
DNA: TGTGCCAGCAGCTTATTTGGAGGGAGAGGAAACACCATATATTTT
CDR3: CASSLFGGRGNTIYF

J: TRBJ1-2
length: 11
D: NA
V: TRBV6-6
size: NA
DNA: TGTGCCAGTCTTTACACCTATGGCTACACCTTC
CDR3: CASLYTYGYTF

J: TRBJ2-7
length: 13
D: NA
V: TRBV7-7
size: once
DNA: TGTGCTAGCAGCTTATCGGGTGGATACGAGCAGTACTTC
CDR3: CASSLSGGYEQYF

J: TRBJ1-5
length: 14
D: TRBD1
V: TRBV10-3
size: NA
DNA: TGTGCCATCAGTGTGGACAGGGACGAGCAGCCCCAGCATTTT
CDR3: CAISVDRDEQPQHF

J: TRBJ1-6
length: 17
D: NA
V: TRBV4-2
size: NA
DNA: TGTGCCAGCAGCCAAGAGCGCGTGAGCTCCTATAATTCACCCCTCCACTTT
CDR3: CASSQERVSSYNSPLHF

J: TRBJ1-1
length: 14
D: TRBD1
V: TRBV6-2/TRBV6-3
size: NA
DNA: TGTGCCAGCAGCCCGGGACAGATTAACACTGAAGCTTTCTTT
CDR3: CASSPGQINTEAFF

J: TRBJ1-2
length: 16
D: TRBD1
V: TRBV7-8
size: NA
DNA: TGTGCCAGCAGCGTACAGACAGGGGGCAGGGCCTATGGCTACACCTTC
CDR3: CASSVQTGGRAYGYTF

J: TRBJ1-3
length: 15
D: NA
V: TRBV9
size: NA
DNA: TGTGCCAGCAACCTGGACTCACTCTCTGGAAACACCATATATTTT
CDR3: CASNLDSLSGNTIYF

J: TRBJ1-6
length: 13
D: NA
V: TRBV25-1
size: NA
DNA: TGTGCCAGCAGTCAGGGGCTTGGGTCACCCCTCCACTTT
CDR3: CASSQGLGSPLHF

J: TRBJ1-2
length: 15
D: NA
V: TRBV5-6
size: NA
DNA: TGTGCCAGCAGCTTTCTAGGGGCGATTAACTATGGCTACACCTTC
CDR3: CASSFLGAINYGYTF

J: TRBJ1-3
length: 15
D: NA
V: TRBV6-1
size: NA
DNA: TGTGCCAGCAGTGAAGTCGTGGCAGGGGGAAACACCATATATTTT
CDR3: CASSEVVAGGNTIYF

J: TRBJ1-2
length: 17
D: NA
V: TRBV6-2/TRBV6-3
size: NA
DNA: TGTGCCAGCAGTCCCCTCATAGTGGAGGGATTCTCTGATGGCTACACCTTC
CDR3: CASSPLIVEGFSDGYTF

J: TRBJ1-2
length: 16
D: TRBD1
V: TRBV5-1
size: NA
DNA: TGCGCCAGCAGCTTAGGTCCCGGACAGGCAGACTATGGCTACACCTTC
CDR3: CASSLGPGQADYGYTF

J: TRBJ2-1
length: 18
D: TRBD2
V: TRBV29-1
size: once
DNA: TGCAGCGTTGTATTACCGGGACTAGCGGGGGGGTCCTACAATGAGCAGTTCTTC
CDR3: CSVVLPGLAGGSYNEQFF

J: TRBJ2-2
length: 16
D: NA
V: TRBV28
size: NA
DNA: TGTGCCAGCAATCACGGGGGGCGCGAGTTTATCGGGGAGCTGTTTTTT
CDR3: CASNHGGREFIGELFF

J: TRBJ2-1
length: 14
D: TRBD2
V: TRBV24-1
size: NA
DNA: TGTGCCACCAGCTCGACTAGCGAGGACAATGAGCAGTTCTTC
CDR3: CATSSTSEDNEQFF

J: TRBJ1-2
length: 11
D: NA
V: TRBV30
size: few
DNA: TGTGCCTGGAGTCCAGGCTATGGCTACACCTTC
CDR3: CAWSPGYGYTF

J: TRBJ1-1
length: 14
D: NA
V: TRBV13
size: NA
DNA: TGTGCCAGCAGCTTCGGAGGCATCGACACTGAAGCTTTCTTT
CDR3: CASSFGGIDTEAFF

J: TRBJ2-1
length: 16
D: TRBD1
V: TRBV5-1
size: NA
DNA: TGCGCCAGCAGCTCGCCGGGGATGCACAGGGGCAATGAGCAGTTCTTC
CDR3: CASSSPGMHRGNEQFF

J: TRBJ2-1
length: 16
D: TRBD2
V: TRBV27
size: NA
DNA: TGTGCCAGCAGTTTTTCTAGCGGGGGGCTCTTCAACGAGCAGTTCTTC
CDR3: CASSFSSGGLFNEQFF

J: TRBJ2-2
length: 14
D: TRBD1
V: TRBV7-3
size: NA
DNA: TGTGCCAGCAGCTTAGGACAGGGGGACGGGGAGCTGTTTTTT
CDR3: CASSLGQGDGELFF

J: TRBJ2-5
length: 17
D: TRBD2
V: TRBV4-1
size: NA
DNA: TGCGCCAGCAGCCAAGTAGCACTAGCGGGGGCCCTAGGGACCCAGTACTTC
CDR3: CASSQVALAGALGTQYF

J: TRBJ1-5
length: 15
D: NA
V: TRBV7-2
size: NA
DNA: TGTGCCAGCAGCTTAGTGGCAGGGATCAATCAGCCCCAGCATTTT
CDR3: CASSLVAGINQPQHF

J: TRBJ2-7
length: 14
D: TRBD1
V: TRBV9
size: NA
DNA: TGTGCCAGCAGCGTGGGCGACAGGGAACACGAGCAGTACTTC
CDR3: CASSVGDREHEQYF

J: TRBJ2-2
length: 13
D: NA
V: TRBV12-3/TRBV12-4
size: NA
DNA: TGTGCCAGCAGTCTTAGAGACACCGGGGAGCTGTTTTTT
CDR3: CASSLRDTGELFF

J: TRBJ1-1
length: 15
D: NA
V: TRBV5-6
size: NA
DNA: TGTGCCAGCAGCTTGGACAGAGCCATGAACACTGAAGCTTTCTTT
CDR3: CASSLDRAMNTEAFF

J: TRBJ2-7
length: 16
D: TRBD2
V: TRBV5-4
size: NA
DNA: TGTGCCAGCAGCAGCCAACTAGCGGGACCCGCCTACGAGCAGTACTTC
CDR3: CASSSQLAGPAYEQYF

J: TRBJ1-1
length: 15
D: NA
V: TRBV4-1
size: NA
DNA: TGCGCCAGCAGCCAAGCATTGAGGCGCGGGACTGAAGCTTTCTTT
CDR3: CASSQALRRGTEAFF

J: TRBJ1-5
length: 12
D: NA
V: TRBV28
size: NA
DNA: TGTGCCAGCAGCCAACTTTATCAGCCCCAGCATTTT
CDR3: CASSQLYQPQHF

J: TRBJ2-2
length: 16
D: TRBD2
V: TRBV19
size: NA
DNA: TGTGCCAGTAGTATTAGGGTAGCGGGAGTCTCCGGGGAGCTGTTTTTT
CDR3: CASSIRVAGVSGELFF

J: TRBJ1-4
length: 16
D: TRBD1
V: TRBV4-3
size: NA
DNA: TGCGCCAGCAGCCTGGACAGGGGGCAGAGTGGAGAAAAACTGTTTTTT
CDR3: CASSLDRGQSGEKLFF

J: TRBJ2-2
length: 14
D: NA
V: TRBV2
size: NA
DNA: TGTGCCAGTGAATTAAGTGGCGGCACCGGGGAGCTGTTTTTT
CDR3: CASELSGGTGELFF

J: TRBJ1-2
length: 13
D: NA
V: TRBV5-4
size: NA
DNA: TGTGCCAGCAGCTTAGAGGCAGGGAATGGCTACACCTTC
CDR3: CASSLEAGNGYTF

J: TRBJ2-1
length: 14
D: TRBD1
V: TRBV5-4
size: NA
DNA: TGTGCCAGCAGCTTGTGGGACAGGGTCGATGAGCAGTTCTTC
CDR3: CASSLWDRVDEQFF

J: TRBJ2-5
length: 14
D: NA
V: TRBV5-1
size: NA
DNA: TGCGCCAGCAGCTTGGGGTGGGGCGAGGAGACCCAGTACTTC
CDR3: CASSLGWGEETQYF